These 17 T cell receptor beta chains came from one sample sequenced in a study of cytomegalovirus exposure and HLA in healthy donors. The PCR ran on 60 Vbeta and 13 Jbeta primers. Method: immunoSEQ multiplex PCR; TCRdb's copy keeps in-frame clones and lacks some. Recorded for this sample: some 130,000 clones. Sample: PBMCs. These TCRs come from a man between 18 and 29 years old in good health and CMV-seronegative.

The V gene is TRBV19, the J gene TRBJ2-2; D gene ambiguous. This CDR3 region has 13 residues. V lost 3 bases to trimming and J lost 5 bases, with 7 bases between them. Germline lookup yields CDR1 LNHDA and CDR2 SQIVND (reference sequence). The CDR3 DNA reads as TGTGCCAGTAGTATGGTTCAGACCGGGGAGCTGTTTTTT. Its protein is CASSMVQTGELFF.

This chain links TRBV19 with TRBJ2-2, with D unresolved. V was clipped by 0 bases and J by 6 bases, with 17 bases between them. The germline V gene has CDR1 LNHDA and CDR2 SQIVND (reference sequence). The CDR3 loop spans 17 amino acids. The CDR3: CASSIEDTPRSPGELFF. The CDR3 DNA reads TGTGCCAGTAGTATAGAGGATACCCCCAGGTCTCCCGGGGAGCTGTTTTTT.

V usage is TRBV27 and J usage is TRBJ1-1, with D uncertain. The germline V gene encodes CDR1 MNHEY and CDR2 SMNVEV (reference sequence). Trimming removed 2 bases at V and 0 bases at J, with 13 bases between. The CDR3 is 16 amino acids. CDR3 sequence: CASSLAGWAMNTEAFF. For the CDR3, the DNA is TGTGCCAGCAGTTTAGCGGGATGGGCCATGAACACTGAAGCTTTCTTT.

This chain connects TRBV28 to TRBJ1-3; 8 positions match TRBD1. The germline CDR1 and CDR2 sequences are MDHEN and SYDVKM. V shed 2 bases, J shed 3 bases, and the junction held 3 bases outside the gene matches. The CDR3 extends over 15 amino acids. The CDR3 nucleotides are TGTGCCAGCAGTTTACCAGGGGGCGTTGGAAACACCATATATTTT. Translation: CASSLPGGVGNTIYF.

The chain recombines TRBV5-4 with TRBJ2-5; possibly TRBD1 for D (5 bases). CDR3 length: 14 amino acids. The ends were cut back, 0 bases at V and 4 bases at J, with 10 bases in the middle. Germline CDR1 SGHNT, CDR2 YYREEE (reference sequence). CDR3 bases: TGTGCCAGCAGCTTGGCAGGGTCAGGAGAGACCCAGTACTTC. This sequence encodes CASSLAGSGETQYF.

V and J are TRBV4-3 and TRBJ1-1, with no clear D. The CDR3 runs to 13 residues. V dropped 0 bases and J dropped 4 bases, with 6 bases sitting between them. Germline V gene data show CDR1 as LGHNA and CDR2 as YSLEER. The CDR3 DNA reads as TGCGCCAGCAGCCAAGATTGGAGCACTGAAGCTTTCTTT. Its protein is CASSQDWSTEAFF.

V usage is TRBV9 and J usage is TRBJ2-7, with 8 bases matching TRBD1. CDR1 and CDR2 from the germline V gene are SGDLS and YYNGEE. V lost 4 bases, J lost 1 base, and 7 bases stayed unmatched. There are 15 residues in the CDR3. CDR3 region: CASSLPRDRSYEQYF. CDR3 DNA sequence: TGTGCCAGCAGCCTCCCCCGGGACAGGTCCTACGAGCAGTACTTC.

V usage is TRBV7-9 and J usage is TRBJ2-1; TRBD2 is a possible D gene (6 bases). The CDR3 spans 12 residues. Germline-derived CDR1 and CDR2 are SEHNR and FQNEAQ (reference sequence). V was cut by 3 bases and J by 9 bases, with 9 bases left in between. The CDR3 DNA follows: TGTGCCAGCAGCTTGAGACTAGGTGAGCAGTTCTTC. It codes for CASSLRLGEQFF.

Worth noting for this clone: The sample carries other DNA sequences with the same CDR3. The CDR3 region has the DNA TGTGCCAGCAGCTTGGACAGGGCTAACTATGGCTACACCTTC. Translating gives CASSLDRANYGYTF. V usage is TRBV7-2 and J usage is TRBJ1-2, with 8 bases aligning to TRBD1. The V gene's germline CDR1 is SGHTA and CDR2 FQGNSA. The CDR3 covers 14 residues. V lost 3 bases, J lost 0 bases, and 0 bases stayed unmatched.

This sequence joins TRBV18 and TRBJ2-3, with TRBD1 identical over 8 bases. Germline V gene data show CDR1 as KGHSH and CDR2 as LQKENI. CDR3 length: 15 amino acids. J gave up 2 bases and V 3 bases, and 4 bases lay outside the gene matches. CDR3 amino acids: CASSPRQGITDTQYF. In DNA form, the CDR3 reads TGTGCCAGCTCACCCCGACAGGGGATCACAGATACGCAGTATTTT.

CDR3: CASSFSTGTEAFF. The CDR3 DNA sequence: TGTGCCAGCAGCTTCAGTACGGGCACTGAAGCTTTCTTT. The chain combines TRBV7-3 with TRBJ1-1; D is unresolved. V shed 3 bases and J shed 4 bases, with 9 bases lying between them. CDR1 SGHTA and CDR2 FQGTGA come from the germline V gene. CDR3 length equals 13 residues.

V gene TRBV4-3 combines with J gene TRBJ1-6, with 10 bases matching TRBD1. This CDR3 spans 17 amino acids. V dropped 0 bases and J dropped 6; count of bases not matched to a gene: 5. CDR1 LGHNA and CDR2 YSLEER come from the germline V gene. The CDR3 region is CASSQDRQGASNSPLHF. Written as DNA, the CDR3 is TGCGCCAGCAGCCAAGATCGACAGGGGGCCAGTAATTCACCCCTCCACTTT.

The CDR3 DNA is TGTGCCAGCAGCTCGTCCGAGCCCACCATATATTTT. It is translated as CASSSSEPTIYF. The rearrangement uses TRBV7-6 and TRBJ1-3; D remains ambiguous. Germline CDR1 is SGHVS and CDR2 is FNYEAQ. Trimming removed 4 bases from V and 9 bases from J, with 10 bases in between. CDR3 length: 12 amino acids.

The chain joins TRBV4-1 to TRBJ1-5; maybe TRBD1 (5 bases). The germline V and J ends were trimmed by 0 bases and 0 bases, with 9 bases remaining between them. From germline, CDR1 is MGHRA and CDR2 YSYEKL. The CDR3 spans 16 residues. CDR3 amino acids: CASSQETAFSNQPQHF. CDR3 bases: TGCGCCAGCAGCCAAGAGACAGCATTTAGCAATCAGCCCCAGCATTTT.

The chain is built from TRBV6-5 and TRBJ1-4; D perhaps matches TRBD1 (6 bases). Germline values: CDR1 MNHEY, CDR2 SVGAGI. Trimming took off 6 bases at V and 8 bases at J, with 16 bases between the two ends. CDR3 length: 14 amino acids. CDR3 protein: CASRTDSRREKLFF. CDR3 nucleotides: TGTGCCAGCAGGACGGACAGCCGGAGAGAAAAACTGTTTTTT.

The chain is built from TRBV19 and TRBJ1-5; TRBD1 aligns across 10 bases. CDR3 size: 16 residues. CDR1 is LNHDA and CDR2 is SQIVND in the germline V gene (reference sequence). The V and J ends lost 8 bases and 7 bases, in that order; junction bases with no gene match: 14. CDR3 sequence reads: CASGIRGQGTGQPQHF. CDR3 coding DNA: TGTGCCAGTGGAATAAGGGGACAGGGGACGGGACAGCCCCAGCATTTT.

This chain links TRBV9 with TRBJ1-1; D might be TRBD1 (5 bases). From germline, CDR1 is SGDLS and CDR2 YYNGEE. V lost 4 bases to trimming and J lost 4 bases, with 14 bases between them. This CDR3 has 14 amino acids. CDR3 nucleotides: TGTGCCAGCAGCTCGCGGGGCGGGAGCACTGAAGCTTTCTTT. Translation gives CASSSRGGSTEAFF.